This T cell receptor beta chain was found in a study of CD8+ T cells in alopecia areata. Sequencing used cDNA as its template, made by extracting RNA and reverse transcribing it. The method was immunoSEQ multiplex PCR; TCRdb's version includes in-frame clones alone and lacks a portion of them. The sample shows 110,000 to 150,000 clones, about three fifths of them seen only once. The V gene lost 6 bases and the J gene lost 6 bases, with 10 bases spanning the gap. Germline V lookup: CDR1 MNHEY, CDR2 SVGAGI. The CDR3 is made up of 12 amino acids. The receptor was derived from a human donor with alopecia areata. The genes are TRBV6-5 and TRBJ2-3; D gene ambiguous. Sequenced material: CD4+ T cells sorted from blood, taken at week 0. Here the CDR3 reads CASSHPEDTQYF. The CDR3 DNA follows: TGTGCCAGCAGCCACCCTGAGGATACGCAGTATTTT.